These T cell receptor beta chains were read from a single sample in a study of shared clonotypes between healthy human individuals. TCRdb's copy holds only in-frame clones and misses some; the assay was immunoSEQ multiplex PCR. The sample lists around 700,000 clones; 55% to 75% were seen once. Source material: memory CD4+ T cells sorted from blood. The receptor source for this set is a woman in her thirties in good health. Each CDR3 is given with its conserved first and last residue. D genes are given only for firm matches. Expanded clones get a size class; other rows say once, few or many, or leave the size out.

v_gene	abundance	j_gene	d_gene	CDR3aa	CDR3nt
TRBV27	NA	TRBJ2-5	NA	CASSFSGWLGETQYF	TGTGCCAGCAGTTTCTCAGGCTGGCTTGGAGAGACCCAGTACTTC
TRBV5-4	few	TRBJ2-2	TRBD2	CASSFSLAGAPGELFF	TGTGCCAGCAGCTTCTCTCTAGCGGGAGCTCCCGGGGAGCTGTTTTTT
TRBV5-5	NA	TRBJ1-1	NA	CASSVGNTEAFF	TGTGCCAGCAGCGTAGGGAACACTGAAGCTTTCTTT
TRBV28	NA	TRBJ2-4	NA	CASSSPRELAKNIQYF	TGTGCCAGCAGTTCCCCCCGGGAGCTAGCCAAAAACATTCAGTACTTC
TRBV27	NA	TRBJ2-6	NA	CASSFYGSGANVLTF	TGTGCCAGCAGTTTTTACGGGTCTGGGGCCAACGTCCTGACTTTC
TRBV19	NA	TRBJ2-1	TRBD2	CASSGGFGLAGGNEQFF	TGTGCCAGTAGTGGGGGATTTGGACTAGCGGGAGGCAATGAGCAGTTCTTC
TRBV7-9	NA	TRBJ1-3	TRBD1	CASPGGQSFSGNTIYF	TGTGCCAGCCCGGGGGGACAGAGTTTCTCTGGAAACACCATATATTTT
TRBV4-1	NA	TRBJ1-3	NA	CASSQDPRGDTIYF	TGCGCCAGCAGCCAAGATCCCAGGGGAGACACCATATATTTT
TRBV7-6	NA	TRBJ2-2	NA	CASSLAEVATTGELFF	TGTGCCAGCAGCTTAGCCGAGGTAGCGACCACCGGAGAGCTGTTTTTT
TRBV28	NA	TRBJ2-1	NA	CASSSSVGAGFSYNEQFF	TGTGCCAGCAGTTCCTCCGTTGGGGCGGGATTTTCCTACAATGAGCAGTTCTTC
TRBV6-5	NA	TRBJ2-7	NA	CASSPRTESYEQYF	TGTGCCAGCAGTCCAAGGACTGAATCCTACGAGCAGTACTTC
TRBV19	NA	TRBJ1-3	NA	CASSISDTIYF	TGTGCCAGTAGTATCTCGGACACCATATATTTT
TRBV14	once	TRBJ2-1	NA	CASSQRGFYNEQFF	TGTGCCAGCAGCCAACGGGGCTTCTACAATGAGCAGTTCTTC
TRBV7-8	many	TRBJ2-7	NA	CASSFLEGNYEQYF	TGTGCCAGCAGCTTCTTAGAAGGGAACTACGAGCAGTACTTC
TRBV28	NA	TRBJ2-7	NA	CASSPYREQYF	TGTGCCAGCAGCCCTTACAGAGAGCAGTACTTC
TRBV7-9	once	TRBJ2-5	TRBD2	CASSLGGTGVGETQYF	TGTGCCAGCAGCTTGGGAGGGACGGGAGTAGGAGAGACCCAGTACTTC
TRBV4-2	NA	TRBJ1-6	NA	CASSQAIQDNSPLHF	TGTGCCAGCAGCCAAGCCATACAGGATAATTCACCCCTCCACTTT
TRBV4-1	NA	TRBJ1-2	NA	CASSQGAGDYGYTF	TGCGCCAGCAGCCAAGGGGCGGGCGACTATGGCTACACCTTC
TRBV30	NA	TRBJ2-7	NA	CAWNRDDPYEQYF	TGTGCCTGGAACCGGGATGATCCTTACGAGCAGTACTTC
TRBV5-1	NA	TRBJ1-3	NA	CASSFGTTGNTIYF	TGCGCCAGCAGCTTCGGGACGACAGGAAACACCATATATTTT
TRBV6-1	NA	TRBJ1-1	NA	CASGPNMNTEAFF	TGTGCCAGCGGGCCGAACATGAACACTGAAGCTTTCTTT
TRBV19	many	TRBJ1-5	NA	CASSQGQPQHF	TGTGCCAGTTCACAGGGTCAGCCCCAGCATTTT
TRBV30	once	TRBJ1-2	NA	CAWTFDSYFNYGYTF	TGTGCCTGGACCTTCGACAGCTATTTTAACTATGGCTACACCTTC
TRBV28	NA	TRBJ1-1	NA	CASRPATLAEAFF	TGTGCCAGCAGACCGGCCACCTTGGCTGAAGCTTTCTTT
TRBV27	NA	TRBJ2-5	NA	CASSPHALGTGTQYF	TGTGCCAGCAGTCCTCACGCTCTGGGGACGGGGACCCAGTACTTC
TRBV6-1	NA	TRBJ2-3	TRBD2	CASSPGTSGSTQYF	TGTGCCAGCAGCCCCGGGACTAGCGGGAGTACGCAGTATTTT
TRBV18	NA	TRBJ2-1	NA	CASSPPPVEAVGAYNEQFF	TGTGCCAGCTCACCTCCCCCGGTCGAAGCCGTAGGGGCCTACAATGAGCAGTTCTTC
TRBV10-1	NA	TRBJ1-2	TRBD1	CASRGDRSTNYGYTF	TGCGCCAGCAGGGGGGACAGATCCACTAACTATGGCTACACCTTC
TRBV27	NA	TRBJ2-1	TRBD2	CASMEGGRVRNEQFF	TGTGCCAGCATGGAGGGCGGGAGAGTAAGAAATGAGCAGTTCTTC
TRBV7-2	NA	TRBJ2-5	TRBD2	CASSFGLAAETQYF	TGTGCCAGCAGCTTCGGACTAGCGGCAGAGACCCAGTACTTC
TRBV19	NA	TRBJ1-5	TRBD1	CASTQTGGGQPQHF	TGTGCCAGTACTCAGACAGGGGGGGGTCAGCCCCAGCATTTT
TRBV7-3	NA	TRBJ2-3	NA	CASSPNGSGRSSTDTQYF	TGTGCCAGCAGCCCAAACGGTTCGGGGCGGAGTAGCACAGATACGCAGTATTTT
TRBV6-5	NA	TRBJ2-3	NA	CASRTPGADTQYF	TGTGCCAGCAGGACCCCTGGGGCAGATACGCAGTATTTT
TRBV29-1	NA	TRBJ2-2	TRBD2	CSVDKLAANTGELFF	TGCAGCGTTGATAAACTAGCGGCGAACACCGGGGAGCTGTTTTTT
TRBV28	NA	TRBJ2-1	NA	CASDGTLYNEQFF	TGTGCCAGCGACGGGACGCTTTACAATGAGCAGTTCTTC
TRBV2	many	TRBJ1-1	NA	CASETGYMNTEAFF	TGTGCCTCCGAAACCGGCTACATGAACACTGAAGCTTTCTTT
TRBV7-3	NA	TRBJ1-5	NA	CASSLARDNQPQHF	TGTGCTAGCAGCTTAGCTCGGGACAATCAGCCCCAGCATTTT
TRBV6-5	NA	TRBJ1-4	NA	CASSYSLLEKLFF	TGTGCCAGCAGTTACTCGCTATTGGAAAAACTGTTTTTT
TRBV4-1	NA	TRBJ2-5	TRBD2	CASSQPRGRAVETQYF	TGCGCCAGCAGCCAACCCCGCGGGAGGGCCGTAGAGACCCAGTACTTC
TRBV19	few	TRBJ2-7	NA	CASSITGQTGEQYF	TGTGCCAGTAGTATAACAGGACAGACGGGGGAGCAGTACTTC
TRBV27	NA	TRBJ2-5	NA	CASRPRPTAFQETQYF	TGTGCCAGCAGACCCCGCCCGACAGCATTCCAAGAGACCCAGTACTTC
TRBV2	NA	TRBJ2-2	NA	CASRRGVTGELFF	TGTGCCAGCAGAAGGGGGGTGACCGGGGAGCTGTTTTTT
TRBV5-1	once	TRBJ2-1	TRBD1	CASSFQGANEQFF	TGCGCCAGCAGCTTTCAGGGGGCGAATGAGCAGTTCTTC
TRBV7-2	NA	TRBJ1-2	TRBD1	CASSLGGQAYGYTF	TGTGCCAGCAGCTTAGGTGGACAGGCTTATGGCTACACCTTC
TRBV11-2	few	TRBJ2-5	TRBD2	CASSLARLAVETQYF	TGTGCCAGCAGCTTAGCCCGACTAGCGGTAGAGACCCAGTACTTC
TRBV5-4	NA	TRBJ2-2	TRBD2	CASSLAGTSFSGELFF	TGTGCCAGCAGCTTGGCCGGGACTAGTTTCTCCGGGGAGCTGTTTTTT
TRBV19	NA	TRBJ1-2	NA	CASSLRVLNYGYTF	TGTGCCAGTAGTCTGCGAGTACTTAACTATGGCTACACCTTC
TRBV29-1	NA	TRBJ2-1	NA	CSVVSGTGDYNEQFF	TGCAGCGTAGTATCCGGGACGGGCGACTACAATGAGCAGTTCTTC
TRBV15	few	TRBJ1-1	NA	CATSRDPPMNTEAFF	TGTGCCACCAGCAGAGATCCCCCGATGAACACTGAAGCTTTCTTT